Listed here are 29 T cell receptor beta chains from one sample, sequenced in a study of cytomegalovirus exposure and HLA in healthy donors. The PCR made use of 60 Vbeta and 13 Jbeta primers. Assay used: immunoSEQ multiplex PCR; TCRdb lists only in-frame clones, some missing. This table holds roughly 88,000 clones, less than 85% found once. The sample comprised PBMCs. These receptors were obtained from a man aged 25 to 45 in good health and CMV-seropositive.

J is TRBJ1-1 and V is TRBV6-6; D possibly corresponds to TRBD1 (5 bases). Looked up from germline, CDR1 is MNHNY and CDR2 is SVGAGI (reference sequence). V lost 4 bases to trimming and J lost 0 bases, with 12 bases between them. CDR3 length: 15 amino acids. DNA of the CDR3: TGTGCCAGCAGTTTGGGGGAGGGGCTGAACACTGAAGCTTTCTTT. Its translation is CASSLGEGLNTEAFF.

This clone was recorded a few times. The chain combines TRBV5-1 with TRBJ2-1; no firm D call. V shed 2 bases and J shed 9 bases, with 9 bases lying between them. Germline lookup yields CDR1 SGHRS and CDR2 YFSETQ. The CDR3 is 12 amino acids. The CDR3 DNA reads TGCGCCAGCAGCTTTAGAGATGGTGAGCAGTTCTTC. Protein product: CASSFRDGEQFF.

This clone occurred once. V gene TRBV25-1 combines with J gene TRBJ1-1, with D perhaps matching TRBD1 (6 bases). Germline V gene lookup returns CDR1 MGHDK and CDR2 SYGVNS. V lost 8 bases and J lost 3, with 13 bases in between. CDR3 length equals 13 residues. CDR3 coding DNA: TGTGCCAGCTTACCCGGGGGGCACACTGAAGCTTTCTTT. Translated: CASLPGGHTEAFF.

CDR3: CASSPTPLRAGNQPQHF. CDR3 nucleotides: TGCGCCAGCAGCCCCACCCCCCTCAGGGCTGGCAATCAGCCCCAGCATTTT. The chain has TRBV4-1 and TRBJ1-5, with D possibly being TRBD1 (5 bases). The V gene's germline CDR1 is MGHRA and CDR2 YSYEKL. This CDR3 is built from 17 residues. Trimming removed 4 bases from V and 2 bases from J, with 18 bases in between.

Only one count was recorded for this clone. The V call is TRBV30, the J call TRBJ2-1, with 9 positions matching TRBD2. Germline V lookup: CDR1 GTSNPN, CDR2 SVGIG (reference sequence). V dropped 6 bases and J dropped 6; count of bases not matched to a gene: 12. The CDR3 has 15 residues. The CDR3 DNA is TGTGCCTGTTTGCTGCTAGCGGGACCCACCAATGAGCAGTTCTTC. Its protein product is CACLLLAGPTNEQFF.

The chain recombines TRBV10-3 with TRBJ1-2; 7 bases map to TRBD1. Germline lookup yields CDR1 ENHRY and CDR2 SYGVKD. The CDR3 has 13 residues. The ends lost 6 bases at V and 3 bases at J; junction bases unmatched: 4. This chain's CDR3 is CAIRFRGDYGYTF. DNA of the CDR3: TGTGCCATCAGATTCAGGGGGGACTATGGCTACACCTTC.

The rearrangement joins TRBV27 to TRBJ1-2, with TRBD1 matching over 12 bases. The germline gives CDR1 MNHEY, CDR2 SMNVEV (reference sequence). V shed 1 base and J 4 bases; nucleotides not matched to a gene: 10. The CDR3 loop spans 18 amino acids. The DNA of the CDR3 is TGTGCCAGCAGTTTATTCGGGACAGGGGGCTCCGGTGCCTATGGCTACACCTTC. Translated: CASSLFGTGGSGAYGYTF.

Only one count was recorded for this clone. CDR3 nucleotides: TGTGCCACCCAATTGCTAGCGGGAAGTGTCTACGAGCAGTACTTC. The encoded protein is CATQLLAGSVYEQYF. This chain uses TRBV19 with TRBJ2-7, with TRBD2 matching 9 bases. Trimming cost V 10 bases and J 3 bases; bases outside gene matches: 13. The germline V gene encodes CDR1 LNHDA and CDR2 SQIVND (reference sequence). This CDR3 region has 15 residues.

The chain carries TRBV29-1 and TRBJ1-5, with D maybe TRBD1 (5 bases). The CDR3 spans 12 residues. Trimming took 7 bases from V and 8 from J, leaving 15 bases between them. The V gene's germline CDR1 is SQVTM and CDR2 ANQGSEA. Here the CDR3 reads CSARDLGKPQHF. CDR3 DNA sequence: TGCAGCGCCCGGGACTTAGGGAAGCCCCAGCATTTT.

The CDR3 nucleotides read TGTGCCAGCAGCCAGGGCCAGGGTACCCACGAGCAGTACTTC. Residues: CASSQGQGTHEQYF. This chain uses TRBV7-3 with TRBJ2-5; weak D call: TRBD1 (5 bases). The end of the DNA is better explained by TRBJ2-7, so the J call may be wrong. CDR1 and CDR2 from the germline V gene are SGHTA and FQGTGA. This CDR3 spans 14 amino acids.

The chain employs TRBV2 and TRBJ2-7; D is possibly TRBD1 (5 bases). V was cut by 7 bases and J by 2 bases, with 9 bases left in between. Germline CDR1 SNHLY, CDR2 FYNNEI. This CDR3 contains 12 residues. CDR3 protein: CASTLDTYEQYV. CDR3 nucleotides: TGTGCCAGCACCCTGGACACCTACGAGCAGTACGTC.

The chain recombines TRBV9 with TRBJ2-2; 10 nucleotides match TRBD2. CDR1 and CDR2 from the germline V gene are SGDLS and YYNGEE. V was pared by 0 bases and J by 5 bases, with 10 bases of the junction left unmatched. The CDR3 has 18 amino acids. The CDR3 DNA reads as TGTGCCAGCAGCGTAGCCAGCGGGGGGGCTCAGAGAACCGGGGAGCTGTTTTTT. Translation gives CASSVASGGAQRTGELFF.

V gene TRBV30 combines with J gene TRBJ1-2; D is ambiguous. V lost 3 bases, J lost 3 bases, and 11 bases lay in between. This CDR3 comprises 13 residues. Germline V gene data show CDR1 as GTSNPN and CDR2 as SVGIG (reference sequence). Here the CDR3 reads CAWSAGLHYGYTF. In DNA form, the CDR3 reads TGTGCCTGGAGCGCGGGCCTCCACTATGGCTACACCTTC.

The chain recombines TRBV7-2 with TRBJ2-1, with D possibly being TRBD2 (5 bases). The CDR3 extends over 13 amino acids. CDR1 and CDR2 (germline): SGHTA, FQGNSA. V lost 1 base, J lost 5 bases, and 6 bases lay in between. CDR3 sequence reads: CASSLEADNEQFF. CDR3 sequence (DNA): TGTGCCAGCAGCTTAGAAGCGGACAATGAGCAGTTCTTC.

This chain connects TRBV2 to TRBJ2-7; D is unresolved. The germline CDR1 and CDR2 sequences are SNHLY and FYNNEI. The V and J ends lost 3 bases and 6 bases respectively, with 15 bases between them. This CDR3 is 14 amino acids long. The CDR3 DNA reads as TGTGCCAGCAGTGAGTCGGCAGGCTGGTCCGAGCAGTACGTC. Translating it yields CASSESAGWSEQYV.

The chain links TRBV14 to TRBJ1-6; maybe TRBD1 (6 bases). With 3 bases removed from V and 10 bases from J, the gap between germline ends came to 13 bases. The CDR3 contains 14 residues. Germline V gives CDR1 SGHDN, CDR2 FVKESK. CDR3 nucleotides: TGTGCCAGCAGCCACCAGGGGATGGGGTCACCCCTCCACTTT. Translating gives CASSHQGMGSPLHF.

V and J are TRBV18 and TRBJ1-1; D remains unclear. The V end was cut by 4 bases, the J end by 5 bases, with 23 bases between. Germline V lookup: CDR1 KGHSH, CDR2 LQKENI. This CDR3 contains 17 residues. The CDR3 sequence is CASSLHQFSLSGTEAFF. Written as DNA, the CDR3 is TGTGCCAGCTCACTCCACCAATTTAGCCTCTCGGGGACTGAAGCTTTCTTT.

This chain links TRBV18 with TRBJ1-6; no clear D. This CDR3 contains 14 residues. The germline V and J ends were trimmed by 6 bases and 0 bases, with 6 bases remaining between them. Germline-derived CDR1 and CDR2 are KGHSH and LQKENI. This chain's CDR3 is CASSPSSYNSPLHF. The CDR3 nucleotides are TGTGCCAGCTCGCCGAGCTCCTATAATTCACCCCTCCACTTT.

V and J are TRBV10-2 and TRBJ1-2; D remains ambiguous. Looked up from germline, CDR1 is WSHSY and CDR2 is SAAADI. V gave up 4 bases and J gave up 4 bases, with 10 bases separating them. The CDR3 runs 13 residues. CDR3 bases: TGCGCCAGCAGTGCTATGCCTGGCTATGGCTACACCTTC. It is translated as CASSAMPGYGYTF.

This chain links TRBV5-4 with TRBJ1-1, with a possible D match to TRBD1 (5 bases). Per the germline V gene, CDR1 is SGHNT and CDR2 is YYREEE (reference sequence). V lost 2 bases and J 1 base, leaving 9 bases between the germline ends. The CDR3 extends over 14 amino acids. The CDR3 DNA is TGTGCCAGCAGCTTCGGCACAGGGAACACTGAAGCTTTCTTT. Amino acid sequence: CASSFGTGNTEAFF.

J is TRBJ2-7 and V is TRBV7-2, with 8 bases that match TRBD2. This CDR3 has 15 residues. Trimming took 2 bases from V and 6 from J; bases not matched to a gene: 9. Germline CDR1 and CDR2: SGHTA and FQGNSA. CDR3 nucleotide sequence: TGTGCCAGCAGCTTAAACCCCGGGACTAGGGGCGAGCAGTACTTC. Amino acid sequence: CASSLNPGTRGEQYF.

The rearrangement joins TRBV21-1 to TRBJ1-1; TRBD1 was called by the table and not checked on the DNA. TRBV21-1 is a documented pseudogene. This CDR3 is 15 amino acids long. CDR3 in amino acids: CASSAKGARATEAFF. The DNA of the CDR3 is TGTGCCAGCAGCGCGAAAGGGGCCCGAGCCACTGAAGCTTTCTTT.

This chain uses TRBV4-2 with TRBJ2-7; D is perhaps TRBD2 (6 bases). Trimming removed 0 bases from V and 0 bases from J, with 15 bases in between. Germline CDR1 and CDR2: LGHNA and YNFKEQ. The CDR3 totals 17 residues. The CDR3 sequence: CASSQDRLATVSYEQYF. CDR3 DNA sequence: TGTGCCAGCAGCCAAGATAGGCTAGCGACCGTCTCCTACGAGCAGTACTTC.

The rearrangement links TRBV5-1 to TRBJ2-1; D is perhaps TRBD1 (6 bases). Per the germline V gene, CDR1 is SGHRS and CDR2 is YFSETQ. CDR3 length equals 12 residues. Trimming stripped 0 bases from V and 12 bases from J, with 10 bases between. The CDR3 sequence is CASSLVGGVQFF. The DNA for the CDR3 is TGCGCCAGCAGCTTGGTAGGGGGTGTGCAGTTCTTC. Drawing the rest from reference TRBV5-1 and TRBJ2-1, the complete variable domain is KAGVTQTPRYLIKTRGQQVTLSCSPISGHRSVSWYQQTPGQGLQFLFEYFSETQRNKGNFPGRFSGRQFSNSRSEMNVSTLELGDSALYLCASSLVGGVQFFGPGTRLTVL.

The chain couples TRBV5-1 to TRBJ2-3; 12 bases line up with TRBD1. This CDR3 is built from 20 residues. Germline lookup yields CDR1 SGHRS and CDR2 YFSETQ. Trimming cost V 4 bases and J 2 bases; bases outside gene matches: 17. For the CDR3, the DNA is TGCGCCAGCAGCCACGACTCGAGGGACAGGGGGCCATCTCCCACAGATACGCAGTATTTT. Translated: CASSHDSRDRGPSPTDTQYF.

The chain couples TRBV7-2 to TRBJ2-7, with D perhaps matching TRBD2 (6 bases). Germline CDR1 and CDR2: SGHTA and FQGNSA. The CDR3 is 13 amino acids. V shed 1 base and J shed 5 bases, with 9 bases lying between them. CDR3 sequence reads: CASSLVRDHEQYF. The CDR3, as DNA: TGTGCCAGCAGCTTAGTGCGGGACCACGAGCAGTACTTC.

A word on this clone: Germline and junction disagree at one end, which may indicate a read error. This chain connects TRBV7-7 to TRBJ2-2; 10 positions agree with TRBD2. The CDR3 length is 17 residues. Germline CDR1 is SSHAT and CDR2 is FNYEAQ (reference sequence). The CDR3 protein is CASSLAASGSMGGELFF. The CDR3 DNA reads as TGTGCTAGCAGCTTAGCGGCTAGCGGGAGTATGGGCGGGGAGCTGTTTTTT.

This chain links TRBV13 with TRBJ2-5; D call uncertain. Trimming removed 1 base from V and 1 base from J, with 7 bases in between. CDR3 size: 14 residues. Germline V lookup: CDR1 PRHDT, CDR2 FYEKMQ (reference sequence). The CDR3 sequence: CASSLDGSQETQYF. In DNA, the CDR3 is TGTGCCAGCAGCTTAGATGGCTCCCAAGAGACCCAGTACTTC.

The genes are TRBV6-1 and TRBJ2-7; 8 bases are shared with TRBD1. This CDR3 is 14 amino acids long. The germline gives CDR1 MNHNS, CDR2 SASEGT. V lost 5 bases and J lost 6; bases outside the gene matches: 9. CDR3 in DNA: TGTGCCAGCAGTCGACAGGGGACGGCTCGCGAGCAGTACGTC. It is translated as CASSRQGTAREQYV.